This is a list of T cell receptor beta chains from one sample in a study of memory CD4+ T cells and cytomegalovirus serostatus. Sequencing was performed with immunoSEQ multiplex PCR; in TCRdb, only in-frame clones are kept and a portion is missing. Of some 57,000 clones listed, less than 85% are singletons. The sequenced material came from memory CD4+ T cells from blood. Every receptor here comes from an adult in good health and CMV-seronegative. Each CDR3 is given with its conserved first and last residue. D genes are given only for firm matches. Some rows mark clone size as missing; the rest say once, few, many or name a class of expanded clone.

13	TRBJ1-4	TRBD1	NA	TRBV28	CASSRGQVEKLFF	TGTGCCAGCAGTAGGGGGCAGGTGGAAAAACTGTTTTTT
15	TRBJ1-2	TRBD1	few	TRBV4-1	CASSQEQGAYYGYTF	TGCGCCAGCAGCCAAGAACAGGGGGCGTACTATGGCTACACCTTC
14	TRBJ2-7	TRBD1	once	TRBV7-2	CASSLERGLYEQYF	TGTGCCAGCAGCTTAGAAAGGGGGCTATACGAGCAGTACTTC
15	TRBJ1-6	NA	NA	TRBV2	CASRPEGLGNSPLHF	TGTGCCAGCAGGCCTGAGGGGCTTGGTAATTCACCCCTCCACTTT
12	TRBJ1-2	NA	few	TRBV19	CASSTFDVGYTF	TGTGCCAGTAGTACCTTCGACGTAGGCTACACCTTC
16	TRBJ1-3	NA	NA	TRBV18	CASSPLRPDHGNTIYF	TGTGCCAGCTCACCACTTCGGCCGGATCATGGAAACACCATATATTTT
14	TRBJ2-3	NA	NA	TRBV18	CASSPFSSTDTQYF	TGTGCCAGCTCACCTTTTAGTTCCACAGATACGCAGTATTTT
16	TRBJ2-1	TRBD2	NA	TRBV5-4	CASSLTSGRVFDEQFF	TGTGCCAGCAGCTTGACTAGCGGGAGGGTCTTCGATGAGCAGTTCTTC
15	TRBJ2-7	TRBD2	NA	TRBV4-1	CASSRIAGVGYEQYF	TGCGCCAGCAGCCGAATAGCGGGAGTTGGCTACGAGCAGTACTTC
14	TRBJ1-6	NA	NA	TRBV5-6	CASSLERGNSPLHF	TGTGCCAGCAGCTTGGAGAGGGGTAATTCACCCCTCCACTTT
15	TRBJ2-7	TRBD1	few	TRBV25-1	CASSETGSGSYEQYF	TGTGCCAGCAGTGAGACAGGGTCTGGCTCCTACGAGCAGTACTTC
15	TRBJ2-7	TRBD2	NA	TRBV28	CASSLGTSGNYEQYF	TGTGCCAGCAGTTTAGGGACTAGCGGGAACTACGAGCAGTACTTC
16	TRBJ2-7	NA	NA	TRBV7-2	CASSLVGGAASYEQYF	TGTGCCAGCAGCTTGGTGGGGGGAGCAGCCTCCTACGAGCAGTACTTC
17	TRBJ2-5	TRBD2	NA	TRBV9	CASSPRLAGVMIETQYF	TGTGCCAGCAGCCCCCGACTAGCGGGGGTGATGATAGAGACCCAGTACTTC
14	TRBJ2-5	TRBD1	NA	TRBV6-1	CASTRDSRKETQYF	TGTGCCAGCACCAGGGACAGCCGGAAAGAGACCCAGTACTTC
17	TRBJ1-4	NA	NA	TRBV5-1	CASSLGFQASTNEKLFF	TGCGCCAGCAGCTTGGGTTTCCAGGCGTCCACTAATGAAAAACTGTTTTTT
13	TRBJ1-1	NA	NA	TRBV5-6	CASGRWGNTEAFF	TGTGCCAGCGGACGATGGGGGAACACTGAAGCTTTCTTT